This T cell receptor beta chain was captured in a study of CD8+ T cells in alopecia areata. The treatment was: oral pan-JAK inhibitor, 5-10 mg twice daily. cDNA prepared by RNA extraction and subsequent reverse transcription served as the template for sequencing. Clones were sequenced by immunoSEQ multiplex PCR, and TCRdb holds only the in-frame ones, with some missing. In the table there are some 180,000 clones, around half of which are singletons. V was pared by 0 bases and J by 6 bases, with 6 bases of the junction left unmatched. The CDR3 consists of 15 residues. Germline lookup yields CDR1 MNHEY and CDR2 SVGAGI.

The receptor was isolated from a human donor with alopecia areata. The sequenced sample was CD8+ T cells sorted from blood, obtained at week 24, from a patient treated with tofacitinib. The chain couples TRBV6-5 to TRBJ1-2, with TRBD1 matching over 8 bases. CDR3: CASSYSILQGDGYTF. In nucleotides, the CDR3 is TGTGCCAGCAGTTACTCGATCCTACAGGGGGATGGCTACACCTTC.